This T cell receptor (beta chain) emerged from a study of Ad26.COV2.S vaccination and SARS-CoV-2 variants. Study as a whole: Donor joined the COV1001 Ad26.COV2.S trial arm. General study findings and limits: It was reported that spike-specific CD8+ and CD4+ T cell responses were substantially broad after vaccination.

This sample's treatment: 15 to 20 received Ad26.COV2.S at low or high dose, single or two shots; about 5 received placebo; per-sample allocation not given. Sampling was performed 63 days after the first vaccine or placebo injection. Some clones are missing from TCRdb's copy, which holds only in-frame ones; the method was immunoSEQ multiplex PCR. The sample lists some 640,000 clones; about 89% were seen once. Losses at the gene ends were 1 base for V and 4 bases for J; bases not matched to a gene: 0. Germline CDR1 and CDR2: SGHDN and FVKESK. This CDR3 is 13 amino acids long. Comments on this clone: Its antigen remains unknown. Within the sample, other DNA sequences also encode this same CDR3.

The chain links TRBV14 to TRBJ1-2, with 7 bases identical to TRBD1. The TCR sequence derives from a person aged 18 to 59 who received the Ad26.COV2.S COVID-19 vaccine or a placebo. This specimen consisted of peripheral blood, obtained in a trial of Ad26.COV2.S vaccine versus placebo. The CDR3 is CASSQGQGYGYTF. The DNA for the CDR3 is TGTGCCAGCAGCCAAGGACAGGGCTATGGCTACACCTTC.